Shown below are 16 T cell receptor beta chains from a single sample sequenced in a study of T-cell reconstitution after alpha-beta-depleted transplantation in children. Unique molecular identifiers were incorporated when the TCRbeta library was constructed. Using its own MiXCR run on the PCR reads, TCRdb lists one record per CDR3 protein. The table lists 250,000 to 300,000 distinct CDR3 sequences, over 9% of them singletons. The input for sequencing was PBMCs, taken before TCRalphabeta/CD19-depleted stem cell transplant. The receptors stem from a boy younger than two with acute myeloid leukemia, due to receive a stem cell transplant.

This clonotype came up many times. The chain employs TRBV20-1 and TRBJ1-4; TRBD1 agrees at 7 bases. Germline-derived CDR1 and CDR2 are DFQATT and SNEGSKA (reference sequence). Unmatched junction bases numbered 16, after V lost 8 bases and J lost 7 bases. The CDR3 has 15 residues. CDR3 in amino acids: CSLWDRKGASEKLFF. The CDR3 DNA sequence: TGCAGTCTATGGGACCGAAAGGGGGCTAGTGAAAAACTGTTTTTT.

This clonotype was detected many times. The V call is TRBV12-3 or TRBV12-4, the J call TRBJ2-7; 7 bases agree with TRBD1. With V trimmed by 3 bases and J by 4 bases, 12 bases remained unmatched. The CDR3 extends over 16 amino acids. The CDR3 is CASSFLRDSYLYEQYF. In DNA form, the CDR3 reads TGTGCCAGCAGTTTCCTCCGGGACAGCTATTTATACGAGCAGTACTTC.

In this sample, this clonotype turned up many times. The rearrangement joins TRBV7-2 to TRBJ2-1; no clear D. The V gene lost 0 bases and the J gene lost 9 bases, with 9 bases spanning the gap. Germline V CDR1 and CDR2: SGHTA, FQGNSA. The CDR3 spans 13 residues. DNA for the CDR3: TGTGCCAGCAGCTTAGCGTCCCGGAGTGAGCAGTTCTTC. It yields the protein CASSLASRSEQFF.

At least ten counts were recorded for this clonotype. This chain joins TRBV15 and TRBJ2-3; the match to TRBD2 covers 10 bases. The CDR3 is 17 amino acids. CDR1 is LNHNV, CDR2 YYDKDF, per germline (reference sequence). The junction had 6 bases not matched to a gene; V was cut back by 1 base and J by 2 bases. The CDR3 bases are TGTGCCACCAGCAGAGCCCCCCTAGCGGGGGCCACAGATACGCAGTATTTT. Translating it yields CATSRAPLAGATDTQYF.

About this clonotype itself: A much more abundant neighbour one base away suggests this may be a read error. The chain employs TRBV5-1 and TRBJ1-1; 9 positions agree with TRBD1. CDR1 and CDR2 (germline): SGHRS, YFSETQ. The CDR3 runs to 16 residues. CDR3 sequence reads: CASSANLGQGNTEAYF. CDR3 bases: TGCGCCAGCAGCGCCAACCTCGGACAGGGGAACACTGAAGCTTACTTT. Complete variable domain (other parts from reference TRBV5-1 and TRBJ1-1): KAGVTQTPRYLIKTRGQQVTLSCSPISGHRSVSWYQQTPGQGLQFLFEYFSETQRNKGNFPGRFSGRQFSNSRSEMNVSTLELGDSALYLCASSANLGQGNTEAYFGQGTRLTVV.

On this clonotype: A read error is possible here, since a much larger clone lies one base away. Here the CDR3 DNA reads TGTGCCAACAGCTTAGCCTGGGGCTACGAGCAGTACTTC. It encodes CANSLAWGYEQYF. The chain combines TRBV7-9 with TRBJ2-7; D remains unclear. The CDR3 is made up of 13 amino acids. Germline-derived CDR1 and CDR2 are SEHNR and FQNEAQ (reference sequence).

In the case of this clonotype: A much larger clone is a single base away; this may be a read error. CDR3 DNA sequence: TGTGCCACCGGTCCCGCGGGCAGGGGGCCATACAATGAGCAGTTCTTC. Translated: CATGPAGRGPYNEQFF. This chain joins TRBV12-3 or TRBV12-4 and TRBJ2-1; TRBD1 matches at 8 bases. V trimming: 10 bases; J trimming: 4 bases; junction bases outside the gene matches: 15. The CDR3 has 16 residues.

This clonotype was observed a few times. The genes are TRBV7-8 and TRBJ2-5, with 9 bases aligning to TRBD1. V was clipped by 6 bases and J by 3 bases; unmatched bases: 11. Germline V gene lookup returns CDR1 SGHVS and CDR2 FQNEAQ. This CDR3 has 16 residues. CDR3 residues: CASRTGRDRVEETQYF. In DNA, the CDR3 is TGTGCCAGCAGAACAGGCCGGGACAGGGTGGAAGAGACCCAGTACTTC.

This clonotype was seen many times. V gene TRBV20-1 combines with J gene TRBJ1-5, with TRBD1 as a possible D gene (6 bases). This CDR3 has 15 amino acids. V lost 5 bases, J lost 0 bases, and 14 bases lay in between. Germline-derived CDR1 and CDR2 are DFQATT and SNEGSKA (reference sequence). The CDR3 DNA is TGCAGTGCTGGGACAAACGTTCATAGCAATCAGCCCCAGCATTTT. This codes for CSAGTNVHSNQPQHF.

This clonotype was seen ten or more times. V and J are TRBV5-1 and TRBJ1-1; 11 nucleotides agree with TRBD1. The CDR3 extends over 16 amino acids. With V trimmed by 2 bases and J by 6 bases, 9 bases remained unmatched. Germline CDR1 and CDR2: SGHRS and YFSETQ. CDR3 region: CASSFGQGAQGAEAFF. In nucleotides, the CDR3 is TGCGCCAGCAGCTTTGGACAGGGGGCGCAAGGAGCTGAAGCTTTCTTT.

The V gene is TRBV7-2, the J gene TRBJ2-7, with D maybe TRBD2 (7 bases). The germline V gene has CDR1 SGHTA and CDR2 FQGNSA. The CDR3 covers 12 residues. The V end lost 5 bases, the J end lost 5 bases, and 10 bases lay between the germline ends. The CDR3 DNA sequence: TGTGCCAGCAGCCAAGGGGGGGACGAGCAGTACTTC. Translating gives CASSQGGDEQYF.

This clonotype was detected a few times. CDR3 amino acids: CAWSVGLRGAQRDTQYF. The CDR3 nucleotides read TGTGCCTGGAGTGTAGGTTTGCGGGGGGCCCAGAGAGATACGCAGTATTTT. This rearrangement joins TRBV30 to TRBJ2-3; 8 positions agree with TRBD2. The CDR3 totals 17 residues. Germline V gene data show CDR1 as GTSNPN and CDR2 as SVGIG (reference sequence). The trim removed 0 bases at V and 5 bases at J, leaving 13 bases unmatched.

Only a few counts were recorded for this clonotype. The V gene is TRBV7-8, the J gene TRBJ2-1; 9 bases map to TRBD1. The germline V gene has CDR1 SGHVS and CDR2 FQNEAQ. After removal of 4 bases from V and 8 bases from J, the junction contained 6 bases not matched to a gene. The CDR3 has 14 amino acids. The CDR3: CASSYPGQGYEQFF. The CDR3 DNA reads TGTGCCAGCAGCTACCCGGGACAGGGCTATGAGCAGTTCTTC.

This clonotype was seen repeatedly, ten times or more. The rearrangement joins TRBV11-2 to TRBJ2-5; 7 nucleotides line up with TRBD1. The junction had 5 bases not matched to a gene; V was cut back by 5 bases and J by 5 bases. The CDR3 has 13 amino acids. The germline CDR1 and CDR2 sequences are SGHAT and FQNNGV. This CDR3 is CASSPDRVETQYF. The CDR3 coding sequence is TGTGCCAGCAGCCCAGACAGGGTGGAGACCCAGTACTTC.

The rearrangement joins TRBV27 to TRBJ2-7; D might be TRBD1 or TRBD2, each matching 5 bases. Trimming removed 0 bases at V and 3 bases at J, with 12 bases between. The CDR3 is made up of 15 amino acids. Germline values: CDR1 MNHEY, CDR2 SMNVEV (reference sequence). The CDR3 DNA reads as TGTGCCAGCAGTTTATCCCCAACTGGGGGCTACGAGCAGTACTTC. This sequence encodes CASSLSPTGGYEQYF.

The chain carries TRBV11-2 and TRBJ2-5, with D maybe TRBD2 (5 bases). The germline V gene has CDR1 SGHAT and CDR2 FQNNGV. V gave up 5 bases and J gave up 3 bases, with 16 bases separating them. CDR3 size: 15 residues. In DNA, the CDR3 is TGTGCCAGCAGCGAGGAGGCCCTACCCGAAGAGACCCAGTACTTC. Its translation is CASSEEALPEETQYF.